These 18 T cell receptor beta chains were sequenced from one sample in a study of blood T cell repertoires in COVID-19. Using immunoSEQ multiplex PCR, the repertoire was profiled, and TCRdb retains in-frame clones only, with some absent. The repertoire holds 150,000 to 200,000 clones, with just under 85% as singletons. The specimen sequenced was peripheral blood. The origin of the receptors is an elderly woman with acute or convalescent COVID-19.

The gene calls are TRBV28 and TRBJ1-6; 10 bases line up with TRBD1. Germline lookup yields CDR1 MDHEN and CDR2 SYDVKM. J was trimmed by 9 bases and V by 5 bases; bases with no gene match: 4. This CDR3 is built from 14 residues. The CDR3 nucleotides read TGTGCCAGCAGTCCAGGGACAGGGGTTTCACCCCTCCACTTT. Protein product: CASSPGTGVSPLHF.

This chain links TRBV19 with TRBJ1-1; TRBD1 might be the D (5 bases). The CDR3 covers 15 residues. V lost 5 bases and J lost 4, with 17 bases in between. Germline loops: CDR1 LNHDA, CDR2 SQIVND (reference sequence). CDR3 in amino acids: CASSVRPGISTEAFF. CDR3 nucleotide sequence: TGTGCCAGTAGTGTCAGACCAGGGATTAGCACTGAAGCTTTCTTT.

The chain is built from TRBV5-1 and TRBJ1-1; TRBD1 matches at 8 bases. The CDR3 runs 11 residues. V was pared by 3 bases and J by 12 bases, with 4 bases of the junction left unmatched. Germline assignment: CDR1 SGHRS and CDR2 YFSETQ. The chain's CDR3 is CASSSTGGTFF. CDR3 DNA sequence: TGCGCCAGCAGCTCCACAGGGGGGACTTTCTTT.

This rearrangement joins TRBV6-5 to TRBJ2-5; 8 bases match TRBD2. V was pared by 7 bases and J by 4 bases, with 11 bases of the junction left unmatched. The CDR3 is 15 residues long. The germline V gene encodes CDR1 MNHEY and CDR2 SVGAGI. CDR3 amino acids: CASTQGTSGGETQYF. As DNA, the CDR3 is TGTGCCAGCACCCAAGGTACTAGCGGTGGAGAGACCCAGTACTTC.

The V call is TRBV29-1, the J call TRBJ2-1, with 13 bases identical to TRBD2. This CDR3 has 13 amino acids. V shed 6 bases, J shed 6 bases, and the junction held 2 bases outside the gene matches. Germline V gene lookup returns CDR1 SQVTM and CDR2 ANQGSEA. This chain's CDR3 is CSVRLAGGNEQFF. The CDR3 nucleotides are TGCAGCGTCAGACTAGCGGGAGGCAATGAGCAGTTCTTC.

The chain couples TRBV6-6 to TRBJ2-1, with TRBD2 matching 10 bases. Germline CDR1 is MNHNY and CDR2 is SVGAGI (reference sequence). The CDR3 contains 16 residues. V was clipped by 6 bases and J by 5 bases; unmatched bases: 10. The CDR3 here is CASRNFQRGGNNEQFF. The CDR3 DNA reads as TGTGCCAGCAGGAACTTTCAGCGGGGGGGTAACAATGAGCAGTTCTTC.

This rearrangement joins TRBV3-1 (or the pseudogene TRBV3-2) to TRBJ1-1; a weak D match, TRBD1 (5 bases). Germline CDR1 LGHDT, CDR2 YNNKEL (reference sequence). The V gene lost 2 bases and the J gene lost 11 bases, with 15 bases spanning the gap. The CDR3 spans 13 residues. The CDR3: CASSQSYKRQAFF. CDR3 bases: TGTGCCAGCAGCCAATCATACAAAAGACAGGCTTTCTTT.

The chain joins TRBV10-3 to TRBJ1-3, with D possibly TRBD1 on 5 matching bases. V shed 10 bases and J shed 0 bases, with 10 bases lying between them. Germline-derived CDR1 and CDR2 are ENHRY and SYGVKD. CDR3 length equals 13 residues. CDR3 loop: CATGDLSGNTIYF. CDR3 DNA: TGTGCCACGGGGGATCTCTCTGGAAACACCATATATTTT.

This rearrangement joins TRBV7-6 to TRBJ2-1; TRBD2 matches at 10 bases. Trimming took 3 bases from V and 0 from J; bases not matched to a gene: 17. The CDR3 covers 21 residues. CDR1 and CDR2 from the germline V gene are SGHVS and FNYEAQ. CDR3 DNA: TGTGCCAGCAGCTTTTCGACTAGCGGGCCCGTCGGACCTAGCTCCTACAATGAGCAGTTCTTC. It specifies CASSFSTSGPVGPSSYNEQFF.

The genes are TRBV18 and TRBJ2-5; the match to TRBD2 covers 11 bases. V shed 6 bases and J 3 bases; nucleotides not matched to a gene: 3. This CDR3 has 14 residues. Per germline, CDR1 KGHSH and CDR2 LQKENI. CDR3 protein: CASSGTSGEETQYF. CDR3 bases: TGTGCCAGCTCCGGGACTAGCGGAGAAGAGACCCAGTACTTC.

The rearrangement uses TRBV30 and TRBJ2-1, with TRBD2 matching over 14 bases. The CDR3 has 18 amino acids. J was trimmed by 2 bases and V by 2 bases; bases with no gene match: 8. CDR1 and CDR2 from the germline V gene are GTSNPN and SVGIG (reference sequence). The chain's CDR3 is CAWSPQGLAGGTYNEQFF. CDR3 bases: TGTGCCTGGAGTCCCCAAGGACTAGCGGGAGGTACCTACAATGAGCAGTTCTTC.

The chain joins TRBV19 to TRBJ2-3, with D uncertain. The germline V gene has CDR1 LNHDA and CDR2 SQIVND (reference sequence). Trimming shortened V by 7 bases and J by 8 bases, and 16 bases separated the two germline ends. CDR3 length: 13 residues. The CDR3: CASKLGSWSTQYF. The CDR3 DNA reads TGTGCCAGTAAACTTGGTTCTTGGAGTACGCAGTATTTT.

V gene TRBV29-1 combines with J gene TRBJ2-7; TRBD2 matches 7 bases. Germline loops: CDR1 SQVTM, CDR2 ANQGSEA. Trimming at V came to 7 bases and at J to 6 bases, leaving 9 bases not matched to a gene. The CDR3 has 12 amino acids. CDR3 coding DNA: TGCAGCGCATCCGACTGGGGGGGCGAGCAGTACTTC. Its translation is CSASDWGGEQYF.

The chain uses TRBV5-8 and TRBJ1-5, with TRBD1 matching 7 bases. The CDR3 extends over 17 amino acids. Looked up from germline, CDR1 is SGHTS and CDR2 is YDEGEE. V trimming: 0 bases; J trimming: 3 bases; junction bases outside the gene matches: 9. The CDR3 DNA sequence: TGTGCCAGCAGCTTGGCCTTGGTTGGACAGGTCAATCAGCCCCAGCATTTT. This gives the protein CASSLALVGQVNQPQHF.

The chain links TRBV6-5 to TRBJ2-7; 7 bases are shared with TRBD1. The CDR3 is made up of 14 amino acids. Germline CDR1 MNHEY, CDR2 SVGAGI. Trimming cost V 2 bases and J 2 bases; bases outside gene matches: 3. The CDR3 coding sequence is TGTGCCAGCAGTTACGACAGGGAGACCTACGAGCAGTACTTC. It specifies CASSYDRETYEQYF.

Only one count was recorded for this clone. The chain links TRBV6-2 or TRBV6-3 to TRBJ2-7, with TRBD2 matching 7 bases. The CDR3 totals 17 residues. Trimming removed 6 bases from V and 0 bases from J; junction bases left unmatched: 14. Germline CDR1 is MNHEY and CDR2 is SVGEGT. CDR3 bases: TGTGCCAGCAGCAGCCTCCTACTAGCGTCGAGCTCCTACGAGCAGTACTTC. Translation gives CASSSLLLASSSYEQYF.

This chain uses TRBV2 with TRBJ1-4; 7 nucleotides match TRBD1. This CDR3 contains 17 residues. Germline trimming cut 6 bases from V and 8 bases from J; bases unmatched to any gene: 18. Germline lookup yields CDR1 SNHLY and CDR2 FYNNEI. CDR3 residues: CASRESGTVIIGEKLFF. CDR3 DNA sequence: TGTGCCAGCAGGGAAAGTGGGACAGTAATAATAGGGGAAAAACTGTTTTTT.

The chain combines TRBV5-1 with TRBJ2-1, with D possibly being TRBD2 (6 bases). CDR1 SGHRS and CDR2 YFSETQ come from the germline V gene. The CDR3 consists of 18 residues. Trimming stripped 0 bases from V and 1 base from J, with 17 bases between. The CDR3 loop is CASSLASRGTDSYNEQFF. The CDR3 nucleotides read TGCGCCAGCAGCTTGGCCAGCCGCGGGACGGATTCCTACAATGAGCAGTTCTTC. The complete variable domain, with remaining parts taken from reference TRBV5-1 and TRBJ2-1, reads KAGVTQTPRYLIKTRGQQVTLSCSPISGHRSVSWYQQTPGQGLQFLFEYFSETQRNKGNFPGRFSGRQFSNSRSEMNVSTLELGDSALYLCASSLASRGTDSYNEQFFGPGTRLTVL.